These 6 T cell receptor beta chains originate from one sample sequenced in a study of OX40 agonist ivuxolimab in advanced cancers. Sequencing was performed with immunoSEQ multiplex PCR; in TCRdb, only in-frame clones are kept and a portion is missing. This repertoire shows 90,000 to 100,000 clones, roughly nine tenths found once; its top ten account for 0.7% to 0.95%. Sequences were derived from CD4+ or CD8+ T cells sorted from blood, sampled in a trial of the OX40 agonist ivuxolimab. These receptors all come from an adult with an advanced solid tumor such as melanoma, head and neck, liver or kidney cancer.

V usage is TRBV11-2 and J usage is TRBJ2-2, with no clear D. CDR1 is SGHAT and CDR2 is FQNNGV in the germline V gene. V was trimmed by 5 bases and J by 0 bases, leaving 13 bases between them. This CDR3 comprises 16 residues. CDR3: CASSIVGGANTGELFF. The CDR3 nucleotides are TGTGCCAGCAGCATCGTCGGTGGGGCGAACACCGGGGAGCTGTTTTTT. Supplemented by reference TRBV11-2 and TRBJ2-2, the full variable domain reads EAGVAQSPRYKIIEKRQSVAFWCNPISGHATLYWYQQILGQGPKLLIQFQNNGVVDDSQLPKDRFSAERLKGVDSTLKIQPAKLEDSAVYLCASSIVGGANTGELFFGEGSRLTVL.

This clone was counted once. V and J are TRBV7-9 and TRBJ1-2; the D gene is possibly TRBD1 (6 bases). The CDR3 is 14 amino acids. The germline V and J ends were trimmed by 1 base and 8 bases, with 14 bases remaining between them. Germline assignment: CDR1 SEHNR and CDR2 FQNEAQ (reference sequence). CDR3 amino acids: CASSLEWGAGGYTF. Written as DNA, the CDR3 is TGTGCCAGCAGCTTAGAGTGGGGGGCGGGCGGCTACACCTTC.

The chain uses TRBV19 and TRBJ2-6; D is unresolved. Per the germline V gene, CDR1 is LNHDA and CDR2 is SQIVND (reference sequence). This CDR3 region has 16 residues. The V end lost 7 bases, the J end lost 2 bases, and 15 bases lay between the germline ends. CDR3 DNA sequence: TGTGCCAGTACCCAGGCCAGGCCACCTGGGGCCAACGTCCTGACTTTC. Protein: CASTQARPPGANVLTF.

This clone has just one count. This chain uses TRBV7-9 with TRBJ2-2; TRBD2 matches at 9 bases. The trim removed 5 bases at V and 4 bases at J, leaving 8 bases unmatched. The length of the CDR3 is 16 residues. Germline V gene data show CDR1 as SEHNR and CDR2 as FQNEAQ (reference sequence). The CDR3 loop is CASSHPSGTSTGELFF. The CDR3 nucleotides read TGTGCCAGCAGCCACCCTAGCGGGACGTCCACCGGGGAGCTGTTTTTT.

CDR3 nucleotides: TGCAGCGTTGCTGGGGACAGGGGAAACACCATATATTTT. Amino acids: CSVAGDRGNTIYF. The chain links TRBV29-1 to TRBJ1-3; 8 bases map to TRBD1. Germline loops: CDR1 SQVTM, CDR2 ANQGSEA. This CDR3 has 13 residues. The junction had 3 bases not matched to a gene; V was cut back by 4 bases and J by 4 bases.

The rearrangement joins TRBV19 to TRBJ1-4; tentative D call: TRBD1 (5 bases). Germline CDR1 LNHDA, CDR2 SQIVND (reference sequence). The V gene lost 5 bases and the J gene lost 8 bases, with 15 bases spanning the gap. CDR3 length: 14 amino acids. The DNA of the CDR3 is TGTGCCAGTAGTCCTTCAGGGTACGCAGAAAAACTGTTTTTT. Translation: CASSPSGYAEKLFF.